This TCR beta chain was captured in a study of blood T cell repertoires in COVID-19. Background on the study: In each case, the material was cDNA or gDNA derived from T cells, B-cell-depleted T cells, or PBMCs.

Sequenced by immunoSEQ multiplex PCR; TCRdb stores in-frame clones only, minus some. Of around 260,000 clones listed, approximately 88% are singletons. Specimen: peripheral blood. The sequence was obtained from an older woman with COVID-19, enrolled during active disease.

In DNA form, the CDR3 reads TGTGCCTGGAGTGTAAGCGGGTGGAGCAATCAGCCCCAGCATTTT. It encodes CAWSVSGWSNQPQHF. The gene calls are TRBV30 and TRBJ1-5; D is unresolved. Per germline, CDR1 GTSNPN and CDR2 SVGIG (reference sequence). The length of the CDR3 is 15 residues. Trimming removed 0 bases from V and 1 base from J, with 10 bases in between.